A single sample gave rise to the 30 T cell receptor beta chains below, sequenced in a study of cytomegalovirus exposure and HLA in healthy donors. TCRdb's table, derived via immunoSEQ multiplex PCR, lists solely in-frame clones and lacks some. This table holds about 140,000 clones, 70% to 90% found once. Material for sequencing was PBMCs. The receptors derive from a woman aged 30 to 39 in good health and CMV-seronegative.

CDR3 residues: CASSESSRPSNQPQHF. CDR3 nucleotides: TGCGCCAGCAGTGAGTCGAGCAGGCCTAGCAATCAGCCCCAGCATTTT. The chain couples TRBV10-1 to TRBJ1-5; D is ambiguous. Germline values: CDR1 WNHNN, CDR2 SYGVQD (reference sequence). Trimming took 0 bases from V and 0 from J, leaving 9 bases between them. This CDR3 contains 16 residues.

The chain employs TRBV9 and TRBJ1-6, with 7 bases matching TRBD1. The CDR3 totals 16 residues. With V trimmed by 3 bases and J by 7 bases, 10 bases remained unmatched. The germline gives CDR1 SGDLS, CDR2 YYNGEE. DNA for the CDR3: TGTGCCAGCAGCGCCTCGGGGGACAGCGCCAATTCACCCCTCCACTTT. Translation: CASSASGDSANSPLHF.

The chain uses TRBV5-1 and TRBJ2-1; D may be TRBD2 (7 bases). The length of the CDR3 is 16 residues. V shed 4 bases and J shed 9 bases, with 23 bases lying between them. Germline V lookup: CDR1 SGHRS, CDR2 YFSETQ. DNA of the CDR3: TGCGCCAGCAGCGCCCGGAAGGGAGGGGGGGCCATTGAGCAGTTCTTC. Translation: CASSARKGGGAIEQFF.

The chain employs TRBV7-9 and TRBJ1-4, with a weak D call TRBD1 (5 bases). V lost 5 bases, J lost 8 bases, and 18 bases lay in between. CDR3 length: 15 amino acids. Germline V CDR1 and CDR2: SEHNR, FQNEAQ (reference sequence). Here the CDR3 reads CASSPTGARGEKLFF. CDR3 in DNA: TGTGCCAGCAGCCCTACAGGCGCTCGAGGCGAAAAACTGTTTTTT.

This clone was detected a few times. The chain links TRBV5-1 to TRBJ1-3; 10 positions match TRBD1. The germline CDR1 and CDR2 sequences are SGHRS and YFSETQ. Germline trimming cut 3 bases from V and 3 bases from J; bases unmatched to any gene: 3. The CDR3 extends over 15 amino acids. The CDR3 loop reads CASSSGQGFGNTIYF. CDR3 bases: TGCGCCAGCAGCTCGGGACAGGGGTTTGGAAACACCATATATTTT.

The gene calls are TRBV2 and TRBJ2-1; 8 positions match TRBD2. CDR1 is SNHLY, CDR2 FYNNEI, per germline. The CDR3 has 18 amino acids. With V trimmed by 6 bases and J by 1 base, 14 bases remained unmatched. This CDR3 reads CASSHVPGSGVSYNEQFF. DNA for the CDR3: TGTGCCAGCAGCCATGTTCCTGGTAGCGGGGTTTCCTACAATGAGCAGTTCTTC.

The CDR3 DNA is TGCGCCAGCAGTGAGTGGGGACAGACTAATGAAAAACTGTTTTTT. The encoded protein is CASSEWGQTNEKLFF. The chain employs TRBV10-2 and TRBJ1-4; 7 nucleotides align to TRBD1. The germline V gene has CDR1 WSHSY and CDR2 SAAADI. The CDR3 has 15 amino acids. Trimming at V came to 1 base and at J to 2 bases, leaving 1 base not matched to a gene.

This clone was counted a single time. This chain joins TRBV7-2 and TRBJ2-7, with 10 bases identical to TRBD1. This CDR3 has 15 residues. The V gene end was trimmed by 6 bases and the J gene end by 3 bases; junction bases not matched to a gene: 8. Germline-derived CDR1 and CDR2 are SGHTA and FQGNSA. CDR3 sequence (DNA): TGTGCCAGCAGTCGGACCGGGACAGGGGTCTACGAGCAGTACTTC. It specifies CASSRTGTGVYEQYF.

The chain has TRBV5-1 and TRBJ1-1; 8 positions agree with TRBD1. There are 14 residues in the CDR3. Looked up from germline, CDR1 is SGHRS and CDR2 is YFSETQ. The ends lost 4 bases at V and 5 bases at J; junction bases unmatched: 7. CDR3 loop: CASSPDRGGTEAFF. CDR3 DNA sequence: TGCGCCAGCAGCCCTGACAGGGGAGGGACTGAAGCTTTCTTT.

The table lists this clone with a few counts. This sequence joins TRBV19 and TRBJ1-2; the D is unclear. The germline V and J ends were trimmed by 8 bases and 6 bases, with 16 bases remaining between them. Germline V CDR1 and CDR2: LNHDA, SQIVND (reference sequence). The CDR3 has 13 residues. The CDR3 reads CASSRVPANGYTF. In DNA form, the CDR3 reads TGTGCCAGTTCGAGGGTACCGGCCAATGGCTACACCTTC. Combining the CDR3 with reference TRBV19 and TRBJ1-2 gives the whole variable domain DGGITQSPKYLFRKEGQNVTLSCEQNLNHDAMYWYRQDPGQGLRLIYYSQIVNDFQKGDIAEGYSVSREKKESFPLTVTSAQKNPTAFYLCASSRVPANGYTFGSGTRLTVV.

In DNA form, the CDR3 reads TGCGCCAGCAGCTTGCGGGGAGGGGATTCACCCCTCCACTTT. It specifies CASSLRGGDSPLHF. The chain joins TRBV5-1 to TRBJ1-6; D may be TRBD1 (5 bases). V was cut by 1 base and J by 8 bases, with 10 bases left in between. From germline, CDR1 is SGHRS and CDR2 YFSETQ. This CDR3 region has 14 residues.

This clone was picked up one time. V usage is TRBV30 and J usage is TRBJ1-1; D is possibly TRBD1 (6 bases). Trimming took off 2 bases at V and 2 bases at J, with 9 bases between the two ends. In germline, CDR1 is GTSNPN, CDR2 SVGIG (reference sequence). This CDR3 has 13 residues. This CDR3 is CAWSRQENTEAFF. The CDR3 DNA reads TGTGCCTGGAGTAGACAGGAAAACACTGAAGCTTTCTTT.

V usage is TRBV14 and J usage is TRBJ2-2; 7 bases agree with TRBD1. CDR3 length equals 15 residues. Per the germline V gene, CDR1 is SGHDN and CDR2 is FVKESK. V lost 5 bases to trimming and J lost 1 base; unmatched junction nucleotides: 4. CDR3 DNA sequence: TGTGCCAGCAGCTTCCGGGACAGGAACACCGGGGAGCTGTTTTTT. Translated, it gives CASSFRDRNTGELFF. The whole variable domain, filled in from reference TRBV14 and TRBJ2-2, reads EAGVTQFPSHSVIEKGQTVTLRCDPISGHDNLYWYRRVMGKEIKFLLHFVKESKQDESGMPNNRFLAERTGGTYSTLKVQPAELEDSGVYFCASSFRDRNTGELFFGEGSRLTVL.

CDR3 DNA: TGCAGCGTTGGGACAGGGAACACCGGGGAGCTGTTTTTT. Encoded protein: CSVGTGNTGELFF. This chain joins TRBV29-1 and TRBJ2-2; 7 nucleotides match TRBD1. This CDR3 is built from 13 residues. V gave up 4 bases and J gave up 1 base; unmatched junction bases: 0. Germline V gene sequence: CDR1 SQVTM, CDR2 ANQGSEA.

A word on this clone: Other nucleotide sequences from this sample produce the same CDR3. This rearrangement joins TRBV5-1 to TRBJ1-1, with D perhaps TRBD1 (6 bases). CDR1 and CDR2 from the germline V gene are SGHRS and YFSETQ. The length of the CDR3 is 15 residues. V lost 0 bases and J 1 base, leaving 10 bases between the germline ends. The CDR3 reads CASSLDRAGNTEAFF. The CDR3 bases are TGCGCCAGCAGCTTGGACAGGGCAGGGAACACTGAAGCTTTCTTT.

The rearrangement joins TRBV29-1 to TRBJ1-4, with 10 nucleotides matching TRBD1. Germline V gene sequence: CDR1 SQVTM, CDR2 ANQGSEA. This CDR3 is built from 13 residues. Trimming removed 7 bases from V and 5 bases from J; junction bases left unmatched: 4. This chain's CDR3 is CSAKGQGNEKLFF. Written as DNA, the CDR3 is TGCAGCGCTAAGGGACAGGGGAATGAAAAACTGTTTTTT. Supplemented by reference TRBV29-1 and TRBJ1-4, the full variable domain reads SAVISQKPSRDICQRGTSLTIQCQVDSQVTMMFWYRQQPGQSLTLIATANQGSEATYESGFVIDKFPISRPNLTFSTLTVSNMSPEDSSIYLCSAKGQGNEKLFFGSGTQLSVL.

This clone was observed a handful of times. The genes are TRBV23-1 and TRBJ1-1; unclear D gene. TRBV23-1 is designated an ORF whose function remains uncertain. The V gene lost 0 bases and the J gene lost 7 bases, with 3 bases spanning the gap. The CDR3 loop spans 11 amino acids. The chain's CDR3 is CASSQSNEAFF. DNA for the CDR3: TGCGCCAGCAGTCAATCCAATGAAGCTTTCTTT.

This clone was observed a single time. In DNA, the CDR3 is TGTGCCAGCTCCGGCGGGCACTATGGCTACACCTTC. This sequence encodes CASSGGHYGYTF. The chain has TRBV5-6 and TRBJ1-2; D unresolved. CDR3 length equals 12 residues. CDR1 SGHDT and CDR2 YYEEEE come from the germline V gene. Trimming took 7 bases from V and 3 from J, leaving 10 bases between them.

The chain joins TRBV29-1 to TRBJ1-4, with 7 bases lining up with TRBD1. The CDR3 loop spans 15 amino acids. The germline V gene has CDR1 SQVTM and CDR2 ANQGSEA. V lost 7 bases and J lost 8; bases outside the gene matches: 16. CDR3 sequence: CSAQRGPGLGEKLFF. CDR3 nucleotide sequence: TGCAGCGCCCAAAGGGGGCCTGGGCTGGGGGAAAAACTGTTTTTT.

The chain employs TRBV28 and TRBJ1-5; tentative D call: TRBD1 (6 bases). The CDR3 extends over 14 amino acids. V was cut by 7 bases and J by 7 bases, with 17 bases left in between. The germline V gene encodes CDR1 MDHEN and CDR2 SYDVKM. This CDR3 is CASTLGGLHQPQHF. As DNA, the CDR3 is TGTGCCAGCACCCTGGGGGGGCTTCACCAGCCCCAGCATTTT.

This chain links TRBV28 with TRBJ2-6, with a weak D call TRBD2 (5 bases). The length of the CDR3 is 17 residues. Trimming shortened V by 3 bases and J by 0 bases, and 12 bases separated the two germline ends. The V gene's germline CDR1 is MDHEN and CDR2 SYDVKM. Written as DNA, the CDR3 is TGTGCCAGCAGTTTCTCCGGACTTAGCTCTGGGGCCAACGTCCTGACTTTC. This gives the protein CASSFSGLSSGANVLTF.

The chain combines TRBV5-6 with TRBJ2-4; 7 bases map to TRBD1. Losses at the gene ends were 0 bases for V and 3 bases for J; bases not matched to a gene: 0. The CDR3 length is 14 residues. CDR1 and CDR2 from the germline V gene are SGHDT and YYEEEE. The CDR3 is CASSLAGGKNIQYF. CDR3 nucleotides: TGTGCCAGCAGCTTGGCAGGGGGCAAAAACATTCAGTACTTC.

The J gene is TRBJ2-1, the V gene TRBV27; a possible D gene is TRBD1 (6 bases). In germline, CDR1 is MNHEY, CDR2 SMNVEV (reference sequence). The CDR3 is 16 amino acids. Trimming took off 0 bases at V and 4 bases at J, with 13 bases between the two ends. CDR3 bases: TGTGCCAGCAGTTTATCGGGACACAACCTTTACAATGAGCAGTTCTTC. This codes for CASSLSGHNLYNEQFF.

The CDR3 nucleotides read TGTGCCAGCAGCTTAGGTCGGACAGGAGTGTACCAAGAGACCCAGTACTTC. Protein product: CASSLGRTGVYQETQYF. The rearrangement joins TRBV7-2 to TRBJ2-5, with 7 bases identical to TRBD1. Germline lookup yields CDR1 SGHTA and CDR2 FQGNSA. The V and J ends lost 1 base and 0 bases, in that order; junction bases with no gene match: 8. The CDR3 is made up of 17 amino acids. Variable domain in full (rest from reference TRBV7-2 and TRBJ2-5): GAGVSQSPSNKVTEKGKDVELRCDPISGHTALYWYRQSLGQGLEFLIYFQGNSAPDKSGLPSDRFSAERTGGSVSTLTIQRTQQEDSAVYLCASSLGRTGVYQETQYFGPGTRLLVL.

The CDR3 DNA reads TGTGCCAGCTCTTCCTCCCGAGGGACTAAGCAGTATTTT. This codes for CASSSSRGTKQYF. The chain is built from TRBV7-2 and TRBJ2-3, with 7 bases matching TRBD2. After removal of 8 bases from V and 11 bases from J, the junction contained 13 bases not matched to a gene. Germline loops: CDR1 SGHTA, CDR2 FQGNSA. The CDR3 spans 13 residues. Using reference TRBV7-2 and TRBJ2-3 for the parts outside the CDR3, the full variable domain is GAGVSQSPSNKVTEKGKDVELRCDPISGHTALYWYRQSLGQGLEFLIYFQGNSAPDKSGLPSDRFSAERTGGSVSTLTIQRTQQEDSAVYLCASSSSRGTKQYFGPGTRLTVL.

V gene TRBV5-1 combines with J gene TRBJ2-1; 9 bases are shared with TRBD2. J lost 4 bases, V lost 4 bases, and 6 bases had no gene match. Looked up from germline, CDR1 is SGHRS and CDR2 is YFSETQ. The CDR3 consists of 15 residues. CDR3 DNA sequence: TGCGCCAGCAGCAACCCTAGCGGGGCTTACAATGAGCAGTTCTTC. It translates to CASSNPSGAYNEQFF. The full variable domain, completed using reference TRBV5-1 and TRBJ2-1, is KAGVTQTPRYLIKTRGQQVTLSCSPISGHRSVSWYQQTPGQGLQFLFEYFSETQRNKGNFPGRFSGRQFSNSRSEMNVSTLELGDSALYLCASSNPSGAYNEQFFGPGTRLTVL.

The V call is TRBV5-6, the J call TRBJ1-3, with D perhaps TRBD1 (6 bases). The CDR3 extends over 17 amino acids. The germline CDR1 and CDR2 sequences are SGHDT and YYEEEE. Trimming removed 7 bases from V and 0 bases from J, with 20 bases in between. The CDR3 loop reads CASGRSGHSSSGNTIYF. The CDR3, as DNA: TGTGCCAGCGGACGATCGGGACACTCGTCCTCTGGAAACACCATATATTTT.

The V call is TRBV7-6, the J call TRBJ2-3; 7 bases are a match to TRBD2. Looked up from germline, CDR1 is SGHVS and CDR2 is FNYEAQ. The CDR3 is made up of 16 amino acids. J gave up 3 bases and V 4 bases, and 10 bases lay outside the gene matches. The CDR3 spells CASSSRRTRSTDTQYF. The CDR3 region has the DNA TGTGCCAGCAGCTCGAGGCGGACTAGATCAACAGATACGCAGTATTTT. The full variable domain, its missing parts supplied by reference TRBV7-6 and TRBJ2-3, is GAGVSQSPRYKVTKRGQDVALRCDPISGHVSLYWYRQALGQGPEFLTYFNYEAQQDKSGLPNDRFSAERPEGSISTLTIQRTEQRDSAMYRCASSSRRTRSTDTQYFGPGTRLTVL.

The chain links TRBV5-4 to TRBJ2-7; TRBD1 matches at 7 bases. Germline V gene sequence: CDR1 SGHNT, CDR2 YYREEE (reference sequence). Trimming took 1 base from V and 0 from J; bases not matched to a gene: 4. The CDR3 has 15 residues. CDR3 protein: CASSLWDRTSYEQYF. CDR3 in DNA: TGTGCCAGCAGCTTGTGGGACAGAACCTCCTACGAGCAGTACTTC.

This clone came up once. This sequence joins TRBV6-6 and TRBJ1-2; no firm D call. Trimming removed 6 bases from V and 4 bases from J, with 15 bases in between. The germline CDR1 and CDR2 sequences are MNHNY and SVGAGI (reference sequence). CDR3 size: 14 residues. The CDR3 region has the DNA TGTGCCAGCAGGGCTATTGGAGTTTCCTATGGCTACACCTTC. Amino acid sequence: CASRAIGVSYGYTF.